Listed below are T cell receptor beta chains from one sample, sequenced in a study of blood T cell repertoires in COVID-19. The assay was immunoSEQ multiplex PCR, and TCRdb's table has in-frame clones only and misses some. The table records under 350,000 clones, 70% to 90% of them present only once. The sample was PBMCs or T cells enriched from blood (not recorded which). These receptors all come from a woman in her forties with acute COVID-19. The CDR3 runs from the conserved cysteine through the conserved F or W. The order of the fields is D gene, J gene, clone size, V gene, CDR3 length, CDR3 protein, CDR3 DNA. D genes are given only for firm matches. The size entry is marked missing in some rows and otherwise reads once, few, many or a size class.

>.|TRBJ2-1|.|TRBV5-4|15
CASSLDTSSYNEQFF
TGTGCCAGCAGCTTGGACACAAGCTCCTACAATGAGCAGTTCTTC
>.|TRBJ2-2|.|TRBV4-3|15
CASSQGTSLTGELFF
TGCGCCAGCAGCCAAGGTACTAGCCTGACCGGGGAGCTGTTTTTT
>TRBD2|TRBJ2-2|.|TRBV29-1|13
CSAMTSGSGELFF
TGCAGCGCAATGACTAGCGGGAGCGGGGAGCTGTTTTTT
>.|TRBJ2-5|.|TRBV18|14
CASSPPLPGETQYF
TGTGCCAGCTCACCACCGTTACCGGGGGAGACCCAGTACTTC
>TRBD1|TRBJ1-1|.|TRBV18|15
CASSPTGGLNTEAFF
TGTGCCAGCTCACCGACAGGGGGTTTGAACACTGAAGCTTTCTTT
>TRBD2|TRBJ2-5|.|TRBV7-3|14
CASSRGLAGETQYF
TGTGCCAGCAGCCGCGGACTAGCGGGAGAGACCCAGTACTTC
>.|TRBJ1-1|.|TRBV6-5|14
CASSTRDLNTEAFF
TGTGCCAGCAGTACCAGGGATTTAAACACTGAAGCTTTCTTT
>.|TRBJ1-4|once|TRBV25-1|13
CASSELNNEKLFF
TGTGCCAGCAGTGAATTAAATAATGAAAAACTGTTTTTT
>TRBD1|TRBJ2-3|.|TRBV7-8|15
CASRGIQGASDTQYF
TGTGCCAGCAGGGGGATACAGGGGGCTTCAGATACGCAGTATTTT
>.|TRBJ1-5|.|TRBV18|13
CASSEYSNQPQHF
TGTGCCAGCTCGGAGTATAGCAATCAGCCCCAGCATTTT